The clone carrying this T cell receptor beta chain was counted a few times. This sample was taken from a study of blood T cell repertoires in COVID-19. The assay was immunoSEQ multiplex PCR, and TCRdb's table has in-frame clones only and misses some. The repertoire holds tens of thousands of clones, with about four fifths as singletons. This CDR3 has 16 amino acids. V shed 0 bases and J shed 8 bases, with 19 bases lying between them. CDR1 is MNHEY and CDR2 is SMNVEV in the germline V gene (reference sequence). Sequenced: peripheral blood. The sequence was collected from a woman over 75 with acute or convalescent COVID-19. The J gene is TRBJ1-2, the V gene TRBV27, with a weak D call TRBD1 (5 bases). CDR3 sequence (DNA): TGTGCCAGCAGTTTATCCTACCGGCAGGGATTCGTCGGCTACACCTTC. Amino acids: CASSLSYRQGFVGYTF.